Reported below is one T cell receptor beta chain. Its antigen is as yet unknown. The data originate from a study of blood T cells in healthy people across ages. Then a second PCR, running roughly 7 to 11 cycles, was carried out with a sample-barcoded 5' primer and a J-beta primer mix. TCRdb redid the calling of the 5' RACE reads with MiXCR, one entry per CDR3 protein. The profile covers roughly 800,000 distinct CDR3 sequences, with 55% to 75% appearing a single time and about 20% taken by the ten largest. The study's findings and limits: Not knowing donor CMV status may have confounded expanded clonotype changes.

Per the germline V gene, CDR1 is KGHDR and CDR2 is SFDVKD. V was trimmed by 3 bases and J by 10 bases, leaving 12 bases between them. CDR3 size: 13 residues. The source material was blood. The sequence was obtained from a young man in good health. J is TRBJ2-1 and V is TRBV24-1; D might be TRBD2 (7 bases). The CDR3 DNA reads TGTGCCACCAGTGATGGGGGGGCGTTGGAGCAGTTCTTC. It is translated as CATSDGGALEQFF.